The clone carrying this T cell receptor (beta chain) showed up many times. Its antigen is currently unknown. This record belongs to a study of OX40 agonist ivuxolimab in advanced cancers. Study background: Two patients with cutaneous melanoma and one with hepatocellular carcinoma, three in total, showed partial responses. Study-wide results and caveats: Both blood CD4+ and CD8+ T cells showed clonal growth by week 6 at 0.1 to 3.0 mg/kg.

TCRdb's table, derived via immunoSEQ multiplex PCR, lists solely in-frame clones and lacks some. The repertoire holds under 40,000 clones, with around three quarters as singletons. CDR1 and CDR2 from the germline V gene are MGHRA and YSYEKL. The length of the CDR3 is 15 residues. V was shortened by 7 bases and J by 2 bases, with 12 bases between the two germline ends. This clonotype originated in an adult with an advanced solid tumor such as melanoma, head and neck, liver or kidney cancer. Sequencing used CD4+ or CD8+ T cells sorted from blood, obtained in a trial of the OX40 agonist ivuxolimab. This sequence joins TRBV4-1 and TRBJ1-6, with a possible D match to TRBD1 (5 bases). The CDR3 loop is CASNPGGAYNSPLHF. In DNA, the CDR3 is TGCGCCAGCAACCCGGGAGGGGCCTATAATTCACCCCTCCACTTT.